These T cell receptor beta chains were read from a single sample in a study of post-analysis software for immune sequencing data. MiXCR was run by TCRdb on the PCR reads, yielding one entry per CDR3 protein. The sample carries about 540,000 distinct CDR3 sequences, 30% to 40% recorded once. The specimen sequenced was blood. These receptors originate from a girl aged 2-17 years with multiple sclerosis. Both conserved end residues are part of each CDR3. A D gene is named only where the DNA matches it firmly. Clone size appears in some rows only: once, few, many, or a class for an expanded clone.

>17|few|TRBD2|TRBJ2-2|TRBV6-5
TGTGCCGGCAGTTACGGAGGGACTAGCGGAGACACCGGGGAGCTGTTTTTT
CAGSYGGTSGDTGELFF
>16|.|TRBD2|TRBJ2-3|TRBV5-1
TGCGCCAGCAGCTTAATTAGCGGGGGGAAAACAGATACGCAGTATTTT
CASSLISGGKTDTQYF
>16|once|TRBD1|TRBJ1-5|TRBV6-5
TGTGCCAGCAGTTCCACGGGACAGGGGGCTAGGCAGCCCCAGCATTTT
CASSSTGQGARQPQHF
>12|.|.|TRBJ2-5|TRBV25-1
TGTGCCAGCAGTCATCCGGAGGGGACCCAGTACTTC
CASSHPEGTQYF
>12|.|.|TRBJ2-7|TRBV9
TGTGCCAGCGGCTCGGGGGATTTGGAGCAGTACTTC
CASGSGDLEQYF
>14|few|.|TRBJ2-1|TRBV20-1
TGCAGTGCTAGAGAGGCGGGGGCTACCAATGAGCAGTTCTTC
CSAREAGATNEQFF
>19|.|.|TRBJ1-2|TRBV9
TGTGCCAGCAGCCATAACCGACGGGGAGGTCGGCCCACTAACTATGGCTACACCTTC
CASSHNRRGGRPTNYGYTF
>16|.|.|TRBJ1-5|TRBV10-3
TGTGCCATCAGTGAGGGGGGGCTGAGTAGCAATCAGCCCCAGCATTTT
CAISEGGLSSNQPQHF
>14|few|.|TRBJ1-5|TRBV4-1
TGCGCCAGCAGCCCGCCGACGGGGAATCAGCCCCAGCATTTT
CASSPPTGNQPQHF
>13|.|.|TRBJ1-2|TRBV5-1
TGCGCCAGCAGCTTAGGTCAGACGAATGGCTACACCTTC
CASSLGQTNGYTF
>14|.|.|TRBJ2-1|TRBV20-1
TGCAGTGTAGGGGGCGGGAATCCCTACAATGAGCAGTTCTTC
CSVGGGNPYNEQFF
>13|.|.|TRBJ1-6|TRBV5-1
TGCGCCAGCAGCACGTACAGGGCTATAGACCTCCACTTT
CASSTYRAIDLHF
>13|.|.|TRBJ2-1|TRBV3-1
TGTGCCAGCAGCCTGGTTGGGGAAAGTGAGCAGTTCTTC
CASSLVGESEQFF
>15|.|.|TRBJ2-6|TRBV5-1
TGCGCCAGCAGTGCAGGTCCTCCTGGGGCCAACGTCCTGACTTTC
CASSAGPPGANVLTF
>17|.|TRBD2|TRBJ2-3|TRBV4-2
TGTGCCAGCAGCCAAGATAATAGCGGGGACCGCACAGATGCGCAGTATTTT
CASSQDNSGDRTDAQYF
>15|few|.|TRBJ2-5|TRBV4-2
TGTGCCAGCAGCCAAGAGGGGGGCCGCGGAGAGACCCAGTACTTC
CASSQEGGRGETQYF
>13|once|TRBD2|TRBJ2-7|TRBV27
TGTGCCAGCGGGAGCGGGGTCTACAATGAGCAGTACTTC
CASGSGVYNEQYF
>16|few|TRBD2|TRBJ2-3|TRBV7-2
TGTGCCAGCAGCCTACGACTAGCGGGGGGTACAGATACGCAGTATTTT
CASSLRLAGGTDTQYF
>15|few|.|TRBJ2-7|TRBV3-1
TGTTTTCTACAAAGCTGTAACATTGTGGGTAAGAGCGAGTACTTC
CFLQSCNIVGKSEYF
>13|.|.|TRBJ2-1|TRBV5-1
TGCGCCAGCAGCACGGACCGAGACAATGAGCAGTTCTTC
CASSTDRDNEQFF
>15|few|TRBD2|TRBJ2-7|TRBV10-3
TGTGCCATCAGTGACGAGCGGGGGGGCTCCTACGAGCAGTACTTC
CAISDERGGSYEQYF
>12|few|.|TRBJ2-3|TRBV24-1
TGTGCCACCAGTTCGACGGCAGATACGCAGTATTTT
CATSSTADTQYF
>14|once|TRBD2|TRBJ2-3|TRBV29-1
TGCAGCGTTCGAGCGGGGGGGGACACAGGTACGCAGTATTTT
CSVRAGGDTGTQYF
>15|few|.|TRBJ1-2|TRBV11-2
TGTGCCAGCAGCATAACAGGGCCTAAGAACTATGGCTACACCTTC
CASSITGPKNYGYTF
>16|.|.|TRBJ2-3|TRBV14
TGTGCCAGCAGCCAAGATTCCGGCAGTATAACAGATACGCAGTATTTT
CASSQDSGSITDTQYF
>14|few|.|TRBJ2-7|TRBV3-1
TGTGCCAGCAGCCGTGTATATAGCTCCTACGAGCAGTACTTC
CASSRVYSSYEQYF
>15|few|TRBD1|TRBJ2-5|TRBV5-1
TGCGCCAGCAGTCCCGGACAGGGCTGGCAAGAGACCCAGTACTTC
CASSPGQGWQETQYF
>13|.|TRBD1|TRBJ2-1|TRBV24-1
TGTGCCACCAGTGATTACAGGGGACATGAACAGTTCTTC
CATSDYRGHEQFF
>16|few|TRBD1|TRBJ2-1|TRBV24-1
TGTGCCACCAGTGAAAACCGGGACAGGGAGGACAATGAGCAGTTCTTC
CATSENRDREDNEQFF
>11|.|.|TRBJ2-7|TRBV10-3
TGTGCCATCAGTGGGCAGGGGCCGCAGTACTTC
CAISGQGPQYF
>16|.|TRBD2|TRBJ2-1|TRBV18
TGTGCCAGCTCCCAAGGGACTAGCGGGACCTATAATGAGCAGTTCTTC
CASSQGTSGTYNEQFF